This entry is about one T cell receptor beta chain. A spike-in of synthetic TCR analog templates was added to each PCR. Libraries were prepared by immunoSEQ multiplex PCR; TCRdb keeps only in-frame clonotypes and omits some of them. The table includes tens of thousands of clones, around four fifths detected once. This entry comes from a study of PD-L1 blockade in urothelial cancer. Looking at the study overall: Among blood samples, the median T cell count was about 130,000.

CDR1 and CDR2 from the germline V gene are LNHDA and SQIVND (reference sequence). CDR3 size: 15 residues. V was clipped by 5 bases and J by 7 bases; unmatched bases: 10. The specimen was PBMCs, collected around atezolizumab (anti-PD-L1) treatment. The receptor comes from a man aged 60 to 75 with urothelial cancer. This chain uses TRBV19 with TRBJ2-5; 10 nucleotides match TRBD2. The DNA for the CDR3 is TGTGCCAGTAGTCCCGGGACTAGCGCAATCGGGACCCAGTACTTC. Translating it yields CASSPGTSAIGTQYF.